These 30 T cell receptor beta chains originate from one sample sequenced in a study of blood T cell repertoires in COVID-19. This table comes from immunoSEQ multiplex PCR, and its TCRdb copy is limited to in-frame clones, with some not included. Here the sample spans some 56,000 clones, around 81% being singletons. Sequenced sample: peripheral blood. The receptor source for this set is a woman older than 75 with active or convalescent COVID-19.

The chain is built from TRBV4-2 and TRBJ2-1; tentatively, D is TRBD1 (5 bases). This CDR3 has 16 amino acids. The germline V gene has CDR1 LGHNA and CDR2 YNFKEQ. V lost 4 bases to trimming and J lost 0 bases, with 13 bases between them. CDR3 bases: TGTGCCAGCAGCCGAGTACAGGCTAGCTCCTACAATGAGCAGTTCTTC. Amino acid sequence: CASSRVQASSYNEQFF.

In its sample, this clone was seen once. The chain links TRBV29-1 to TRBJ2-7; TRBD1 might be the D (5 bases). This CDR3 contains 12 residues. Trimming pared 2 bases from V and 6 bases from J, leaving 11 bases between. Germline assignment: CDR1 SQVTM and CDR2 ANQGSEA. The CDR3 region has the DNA TGCAGCGTTGAATGGGCAGGGATCGAGCAGTACTTC. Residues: CSVEWAGIEQYF.

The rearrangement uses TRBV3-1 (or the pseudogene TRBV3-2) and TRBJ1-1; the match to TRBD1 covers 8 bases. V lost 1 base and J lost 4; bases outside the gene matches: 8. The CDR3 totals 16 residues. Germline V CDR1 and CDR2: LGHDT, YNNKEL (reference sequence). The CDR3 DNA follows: TGTGCCAGCAGCCAAGCCCCAGGGGGCTTGTGCACTGAAGCTTTCTTT. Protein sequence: CASSQAPGGLCTEAFF.

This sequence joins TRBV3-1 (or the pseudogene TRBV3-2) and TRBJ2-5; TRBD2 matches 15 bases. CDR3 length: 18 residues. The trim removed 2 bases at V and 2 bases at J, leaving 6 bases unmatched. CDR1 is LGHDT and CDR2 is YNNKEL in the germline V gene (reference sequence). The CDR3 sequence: CASSQTPGLAGGQETQYF. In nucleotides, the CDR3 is TGTGCCAGCAGCCAAACCCCGGGACTAGCGGGGGGACAAGAGACCCAGTACTTC.

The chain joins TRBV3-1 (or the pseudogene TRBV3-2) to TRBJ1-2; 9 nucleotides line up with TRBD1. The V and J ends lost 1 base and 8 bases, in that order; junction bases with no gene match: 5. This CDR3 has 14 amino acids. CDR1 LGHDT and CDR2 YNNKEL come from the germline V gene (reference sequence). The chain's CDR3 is CASSQGTGVRGYTF. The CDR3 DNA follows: TGTGCCAGCAGCCAAGGGACAGGGGTACGGGGCTACACCTTC.

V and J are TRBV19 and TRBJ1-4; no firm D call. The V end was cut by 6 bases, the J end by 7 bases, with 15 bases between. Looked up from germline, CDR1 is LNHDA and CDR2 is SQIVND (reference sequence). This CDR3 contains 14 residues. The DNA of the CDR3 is TGTGCCAGTAGACTGGTGGGGAGTGGTGAAAAACTGTTTTTT. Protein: CASRLVGSGEKLFF.

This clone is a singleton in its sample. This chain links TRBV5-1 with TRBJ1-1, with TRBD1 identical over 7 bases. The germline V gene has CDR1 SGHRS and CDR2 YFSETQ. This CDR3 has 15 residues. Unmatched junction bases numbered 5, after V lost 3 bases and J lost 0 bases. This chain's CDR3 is CASSSTGVVNTEAFF. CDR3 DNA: TGCGCCAGCAGCTCCACAGGGGTGGTGAACACTGAAGCTTTCTTT. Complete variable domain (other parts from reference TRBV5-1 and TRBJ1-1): KAGVTQTPRYLIKTRGQQVTLSCSPISGHRSVSWYQQTPGQGLQFLFEYFSETQRNKGNFPGRFSGRQFSNSRSEMNVSTLELGDSALYLCASSSTGVVNTEAFFGQGTRLTVV.

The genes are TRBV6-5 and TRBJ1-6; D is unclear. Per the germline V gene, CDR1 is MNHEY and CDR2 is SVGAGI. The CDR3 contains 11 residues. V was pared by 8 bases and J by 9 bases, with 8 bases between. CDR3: CASSLFSPLHF. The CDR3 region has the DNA TGTGCCAGCTCCTTATTTTCACCCCTCCACTTT.

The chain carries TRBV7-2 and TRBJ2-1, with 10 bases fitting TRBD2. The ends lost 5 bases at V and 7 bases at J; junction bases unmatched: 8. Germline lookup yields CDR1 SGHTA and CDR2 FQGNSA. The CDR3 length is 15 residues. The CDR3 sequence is CASSLSGGAKNEQFF. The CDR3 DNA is TGTGCCAGCAGCCTCAGCGGGGGGGCGAAAAATGAGCAGTTCTTC.

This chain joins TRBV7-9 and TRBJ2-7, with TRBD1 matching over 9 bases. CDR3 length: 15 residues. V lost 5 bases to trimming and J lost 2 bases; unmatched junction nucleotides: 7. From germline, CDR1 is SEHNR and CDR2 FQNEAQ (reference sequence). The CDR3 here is CASSGPWTGAYEQYF. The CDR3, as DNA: TGTGCCAGCAGCGGGCCGTGGACAGGGGCCTACGAGCAGTACTTC.

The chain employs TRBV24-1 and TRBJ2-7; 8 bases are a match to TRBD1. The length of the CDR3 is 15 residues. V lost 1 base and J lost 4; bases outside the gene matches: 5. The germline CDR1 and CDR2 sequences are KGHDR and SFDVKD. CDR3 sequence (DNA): TGTGCCACCAGTGATTTTAGACAGGGGAGGTACGAGCAGTACTTC. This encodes CATSDFRQGRYEQYF.

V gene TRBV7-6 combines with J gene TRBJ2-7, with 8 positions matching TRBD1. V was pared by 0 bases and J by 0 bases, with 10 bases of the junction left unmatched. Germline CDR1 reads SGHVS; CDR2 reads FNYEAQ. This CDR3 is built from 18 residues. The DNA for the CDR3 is TGTGCCAGCAGCTTAGCGGGCGTTCAGGGGGCCGGCTCCTACGAGCAGTACTTC. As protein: CASSLAGVQGAGSYEQYF. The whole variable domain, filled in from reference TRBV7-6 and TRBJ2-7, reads GAGVSQSPRYKVTKRGQDVALRCDPISGHVSLYWYRQALGQGPEFLTYFNYEAQQDKSGLPNDRFSAERPEGSISTLTIQRTEQRDSAMYRCASSLAGVQGAGSYEQYFGPGTRLTVT.

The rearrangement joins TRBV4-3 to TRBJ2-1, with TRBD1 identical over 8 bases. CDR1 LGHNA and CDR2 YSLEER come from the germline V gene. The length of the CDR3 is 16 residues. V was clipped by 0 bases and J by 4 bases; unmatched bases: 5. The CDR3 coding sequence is TGCGCCAGCAGCCAAGATTGGACAGGGATATACAATGAGCAGTTCTTC. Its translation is CASSQDWTGIYNEQFF.

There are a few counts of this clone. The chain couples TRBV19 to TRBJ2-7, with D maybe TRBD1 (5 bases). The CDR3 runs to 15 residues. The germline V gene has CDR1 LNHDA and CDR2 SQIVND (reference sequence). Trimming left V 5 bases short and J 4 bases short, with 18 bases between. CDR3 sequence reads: CASSVAVGAGYEQYF. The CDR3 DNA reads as TGTGCCAGTAGTGTCGCGGTTGGGGCAGGGTACGAGCAGTACTTC.

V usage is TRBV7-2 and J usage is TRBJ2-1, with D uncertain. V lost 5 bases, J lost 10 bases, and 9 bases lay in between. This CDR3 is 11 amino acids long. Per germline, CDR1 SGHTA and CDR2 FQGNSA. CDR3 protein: CASSERGEQFF. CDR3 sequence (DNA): TGTGCCAGCAGCGAGCGTGGAGAGCAGTTCTTC.

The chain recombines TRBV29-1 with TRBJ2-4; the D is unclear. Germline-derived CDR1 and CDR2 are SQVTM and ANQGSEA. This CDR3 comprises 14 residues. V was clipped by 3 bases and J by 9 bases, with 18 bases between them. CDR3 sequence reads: CSVELAGYTAIQYF. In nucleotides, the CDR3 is TGCAGCGTTGAGTTGGCAGGCTATACTGCCATTCAGTACTTC.

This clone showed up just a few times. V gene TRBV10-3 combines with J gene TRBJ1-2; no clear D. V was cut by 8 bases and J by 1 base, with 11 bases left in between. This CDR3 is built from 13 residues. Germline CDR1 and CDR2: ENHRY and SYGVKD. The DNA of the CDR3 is TGTGCCATCCGGTCCCGGGATAACTATGGCTACACCTTC. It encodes CAIRSRDNYGYTF.

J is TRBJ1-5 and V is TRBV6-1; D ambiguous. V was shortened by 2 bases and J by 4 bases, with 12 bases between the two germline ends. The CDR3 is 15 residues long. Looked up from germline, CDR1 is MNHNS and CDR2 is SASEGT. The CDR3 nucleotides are TGTGCCAGCAGTGAATTTCGGGGATCGAATCAGCCCCAGCATTTT. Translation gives CASSEFRGSNQPQHF.

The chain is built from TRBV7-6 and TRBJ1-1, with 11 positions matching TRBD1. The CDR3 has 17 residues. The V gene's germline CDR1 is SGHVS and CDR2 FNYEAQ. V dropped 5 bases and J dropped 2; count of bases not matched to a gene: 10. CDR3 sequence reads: CASSIWTGGGINTEAFF. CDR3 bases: TGTGCCAGCAGCATCTGGACAGGGGGCGGAATCAACACTGAAGCTTTCTTT.

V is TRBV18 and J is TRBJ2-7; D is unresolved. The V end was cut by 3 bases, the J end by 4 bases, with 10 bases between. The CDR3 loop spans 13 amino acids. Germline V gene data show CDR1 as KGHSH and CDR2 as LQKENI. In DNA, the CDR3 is TGTGCCAGCTCACCTAATGGCAAGTACGAGCAGTACTTC. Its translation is CASSPNGKYEQYF.

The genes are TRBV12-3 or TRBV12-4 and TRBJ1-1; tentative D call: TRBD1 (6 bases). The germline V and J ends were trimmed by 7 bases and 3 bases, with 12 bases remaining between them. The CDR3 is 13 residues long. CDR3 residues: CASTPEGDTEAFF. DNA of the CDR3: TGTGCCAGCACCCCCGAGGGGGACACTGAAGCTTTCTTT.

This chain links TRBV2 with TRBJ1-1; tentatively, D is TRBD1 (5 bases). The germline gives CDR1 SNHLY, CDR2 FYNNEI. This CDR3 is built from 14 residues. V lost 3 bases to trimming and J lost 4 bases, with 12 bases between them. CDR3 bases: TGTGCCAGCAGTGATCTATGGGGCGCCACTGAAGCTTTCTTT. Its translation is CASSDLWGATEAFF.

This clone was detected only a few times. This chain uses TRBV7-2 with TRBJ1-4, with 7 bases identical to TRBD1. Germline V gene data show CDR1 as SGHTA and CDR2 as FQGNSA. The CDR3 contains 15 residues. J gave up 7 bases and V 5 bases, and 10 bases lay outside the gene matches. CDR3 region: CASSPPGQWIEKLFF. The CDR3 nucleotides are TGTGCCAGCAGCCCGCCGGGACAGTGGATTGAAAAACTGTTTTTT.

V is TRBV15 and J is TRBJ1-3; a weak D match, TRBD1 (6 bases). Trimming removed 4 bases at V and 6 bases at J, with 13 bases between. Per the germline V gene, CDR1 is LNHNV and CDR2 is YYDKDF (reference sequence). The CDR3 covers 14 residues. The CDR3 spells CATSILQGANTIYF. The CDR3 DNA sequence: TGTGCCACCAGCATACTACAGGGAGCAAACACCATATATTTT.

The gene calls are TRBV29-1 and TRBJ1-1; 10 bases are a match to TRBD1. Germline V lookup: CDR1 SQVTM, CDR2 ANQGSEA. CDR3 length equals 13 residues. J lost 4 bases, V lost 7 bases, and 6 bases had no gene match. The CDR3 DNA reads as TGCAGCGCCCCCCGGACAGGGGGCACTGAAGCTTTCTTT. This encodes CSAPRTGGTEAFF.

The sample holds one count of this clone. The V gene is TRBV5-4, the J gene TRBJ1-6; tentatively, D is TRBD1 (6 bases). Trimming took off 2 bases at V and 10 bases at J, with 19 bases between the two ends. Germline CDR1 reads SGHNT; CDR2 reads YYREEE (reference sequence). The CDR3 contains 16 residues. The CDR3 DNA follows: TGTGCCAGCAGCTTTAAACAGGGAACTGGTGACTCACCCCTCCACTTT. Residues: CASSFKQGTGDSPLHF.

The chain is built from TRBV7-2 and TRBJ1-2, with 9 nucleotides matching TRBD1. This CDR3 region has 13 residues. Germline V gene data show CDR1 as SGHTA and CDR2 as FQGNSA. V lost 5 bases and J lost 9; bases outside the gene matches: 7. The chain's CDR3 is CASSPGTGIRYTF. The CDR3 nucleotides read TGTGCCAGCAGCCCCGGGACAGGGATTCGCTACACCTTC.

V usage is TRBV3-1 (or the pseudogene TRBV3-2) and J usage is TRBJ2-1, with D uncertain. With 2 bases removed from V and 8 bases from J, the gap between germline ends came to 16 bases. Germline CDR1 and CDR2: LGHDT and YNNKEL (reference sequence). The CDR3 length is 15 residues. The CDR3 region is CASSQTHFEAHEQFF. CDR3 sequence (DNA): TGTGCCAGCAGCCAAACCCACTTTGAGGCCCATGAGCAGTTCTTC.

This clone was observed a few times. CDR3: CASSVGAASTDTQYF. The DNA of the CDR3 is TGTGCCAGCAGCGTAGGGGCGGCTAGCACAGATACGCAGTATTTT. The chain links TRBV7-3 to TRBJ2-3; a possible D gene is TRBD1 (5 bases). V lost 5 bases and J lost 0, with 12 bases in between. The CDR3 spans 15 residues. Germline loops: CDR1 SGHTA, CDR2 FQGTGA.

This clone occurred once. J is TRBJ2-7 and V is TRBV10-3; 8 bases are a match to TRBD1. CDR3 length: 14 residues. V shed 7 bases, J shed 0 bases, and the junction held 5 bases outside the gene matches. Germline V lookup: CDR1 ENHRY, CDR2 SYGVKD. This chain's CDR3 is CAITRTGSSYEQYF. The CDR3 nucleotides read TGTGCCATCACCCGGACAGGGAGCTCCTACGAGCAGTACTTC.